The sequence of this T cell receptor (beta chain) was determined in a study of blood T cell repertoires in COVID-19. Across the study: COVID-19 samples collected from the United States, Italy and Spain covered acute and convalescent phases. T cells, B-cell-depleted T cells, or PBMCs provided the cDNA or gDNA that served as material.

In the original processing: Amplifying reference gene primers gave estimates of nucleated cell counts. The table came from immunoSEQ multiplex PCR; TCRdb's copy has only in-frame clones and leaves some out. V, J and clone size were drawn from that table, and D and trimming were deduced from the DNA. The table records approximately 210,000 clones, 88% of them present only once. Sequencing was carried out using peripheral blood. The TCR was taken from a human donor in a cohort sampled during active COVID-19.

This CDR3 is CASRSLAGETGELFF. As DNA, the CDR3 is TGTGCCAGTAGATCCCTAGCGGGAGAAACCGGGGAGCTGTTTTTT. The chain has TRBV19 and TRBJ2-2; TRBD2 agrees at 10 bases. The CDR3 sequence is 15 residues long. Germline V lookup: CDR1 LNHDA, CDR2 SQIVND (reference sequence). Germline trimming cut 6 bases from V and 5 bases from J; bases unmatched to any gene: 6.